This TCR beta chain was retrieved from a study of T cell responses to AZD1222 COVID-19 vaccine. Concerning this clone: Antigen specificity is unknown.

Sequenced by immunoSEQ multiplex PCR; TCRdb stores in-frame clones only, minus some. This table has about 120,000 clones, about 89% appearing once. The length of the CDR3 is 15 residues. Germline-derived CDR1 and CDR2 are LGHDT and YNNKEL (reference sequence). V was shortened by 4 bases and J by 3 bases, with 16 bases between the two germline ends. Study-level findings and limits: Clonal diversity may have been underestimated in mostly white British donors. Across the whole spike, CD4 TCRs peaked at regions 160-218 and 743-854. Reportedly, nearly half the spike-specific TCRs target unmutated variant regions. Recipients of AZD1222 seropositive at baseline numbered only five or six.

V is TRBV3-1 (or the pseudogene TRBV3-2) and J is TRBJ2-7; no definite D call. The clonotype comes from an adult in good health. This material consisted of peripheral blood, taken on day 0 of AZD1222 vaccination. The CDR3 DNA follows: TGTGCCAGCAGCCTTACTTTAGACGCGTACTACGAGCAGTACTTC. Encoded protein: CASSLTLDAYYEQYF.